Listed below are T cell receptor beta chains from one sample, sequenced in a study of T cell repertoires in cytomegalovirus infection. TCRdb fed the reads into MiXCR, producing one record per CDR3 protein. The table lists roughly 340,000 distinct CDR3 sequences, 25% to 30% of them singletons. Antigens of these TCRs are unknown. The specimen comprised cultured PBMCs, sampled from culture after CMV antigen stimulation. The receptors originated from a human donor in good health (CMV status not recorded). Some clones in this sample may be carry-over from other donors' samples. Each CDR3 is given with its conserved first and last residue. Each record gives: V gene, CDR3 length, clone size, J gene, D gene, CDR3 DNA, CDR3 protein. D genes are given only for firm matches. Expanded clones get a size class; other rows say once, few or many, or leave the size out.

v_gene: TRBV6-4; len: 13; abundance: .; j_gene: TRBJ2-2; d_gene: .; CDR3nt: TGTGCCAGCAGTGGGGACAACACCGGGGAGCTGTTTTTT; CDR3aa: CASSGDNTGELFF
v_gene: TRBV20-1; len: 15; abundance: .; j_gene: TRBJ1-3; d_gene: .; CDR3nt: TGCAGTGCTAGGAAAACAGGAGACTCTGGAAACACCATATATTTT; CDR3aa: CSARKTGDSGNTIYF
v_gene: TRBV27; len: 11; abundance: .; j_gene: TRBJ1-5; d_gene: .; CDR3nt: TGTGCCCCCAGGCAGGTCCAGCCCCAGCATTTT; CDR3aa: CAPRQVQPQHF
v_gene: TRBV7-3; len: 15; abundance: .; j_gene: TRBJ2-7; d_gene: .; CDR3nt: TGTGCCAGCAGCAGGGGTACGGGGGCCGAAAGCGAGCAGTACTTC; CDR3aa: CASSRGTGAESEQYF
v_gene: TRBV24-1; len: 15; abundance: .; j_gene: TRBJ2-2; d_gene: .; CDR3nt: TGTGCCACCAGTGACAGGGGAGTCGGTACCGGGGAGCTGTTTTTT; CDR3aa: CATSDRGVGTGELFF
v_gene: TRBV11-2; len: 16; abundance: .; j_gene: TRBJ2-5; d_gene: .; CDR3nt: TGTGCCAGCAGCTTTGAAGGACAAGCCGATCGGGAGACCCAGTACTTC; CDR3aa: CASSFEGQADRETQYF
v_gene: TRBV15; len: 17; abundance: few; j_gene: TRBJ2-1; d_gene: .; CDR3nt: TGTGCCACCAGCAGAGAAGGCCCCGGGGGCTCATATAATGAGCAGTTCTTC; CDR3aa: CATSREGPGGSYNEQFF
v_gene: TRBV7-2; len: 16; abundance: few; j_gene: TRBJ2-7; d_gene: .; CDR3nt: TGTGCCAGCAGCTTATACGGCTCTCTAAGCTCCTACGAGCAGTACTTC; CDR3aa: CASSLYGSLSSYEQYF
v_gene: TRBV7-2; len: 13; abundance: many; j_gene: TRBJ2-3; d_gene: .; CDR3nt: TGTGCCAGCAGCTTAGCGGTCACAGATACGCAGTATTTT; CDR3aa: CASSLAVTDTQYF
v_gene: TRBV7-2; len: 13; abundance: many; j_gene: TRBJ1-1; d_gene: .; CDR3nt: TGTGCCAGCAGCTTAGAGGAGTGGACTGAAGCTTTCTTT; CDR3aa: CASSLEEWTEAFF
v_gene: TRBV7-2; len: 13; abundance: few; j_gene: TRBJ1-2; d_gene: .; CDR3nt: TGTGCCAGCAGCTTATTAGGGGGTTGGGGCTACACCTTC; CDR3aa: CASSLLGGWGYTF
v_gene: TRBV28; len: 16; abundance: many; j_gene: TRBJ2-3; d_gene: .; CDR3nt: TGTGCCAGCTCCGGCCTGAGGGATACTAGCACAGATACGCAGTATTTT; CDR3aa: CASSGLRDTSTDTQYF
v_gene: TRBV7-6; len: 14; abundance: many; j_gene: TRBJ1-5; d_gene: .; CDR3nt: TGTGCCAGCAGAGCACCGGGGGGGAATCAGCCCCAGCATTTT; CDR3aa: CASRAPGGNQPQHF
v_gene: TRBV7-6; len: 12; abundance: once; j_gene: TRBJ1-5; d_gene: .; CDR3nt: TGTGCCAGCAGCGGAGGGGCCCAGCCCCAGCATTTT; CDR3aa: CASSGGAQPQHF
v_gene: TRBV27; len: 16; abundance: .; j_gene: TRBJ2-7; d_gene: .; CDR3nt: TGTGCCAGCAGTTTATCGAGGGGGGGATCCTTCTACGAGCAGTACTTC; CDR3aa: CASSLSRGGSFYEQYF
v_gene: TRBV6-1; len: 14; abundance: once; j_gene: TRBJ2-5; d_gene: .; CDR3nt: TGTGCCAGCAACGGAATTGGGAAACTGGAGACCCAGTACTTC; CDR3aa: CASNGIGKLETQYF
v_gene: TRBV6-1; len: 15; abundance: few; j_gene: TRBJ1-5; d_gene: .; CDR3nt: TGTGCCAGCAGTGGTAGGGACTACGGGAATCAGCCCCAGCATTTT; CDR3aa: CASSGRDYGNQPQHF
v_gene: TRBV23-1; len: 14; abundance: .; j_gene: TRBJ2-7; d_gene: .; CDR3nt: TGCGCCAGCAGTCATTCGGAGGGCTCCTACGAGCAGTACTTC; CDR3aa: CASSHSEGSYEQYF
v_gene: TRBV7-9; len: 12; abundance: many; j_gene: TRBJ2-7; d_gene: .; CDR3nt: TGTGCCAGCAGCCGGGACCTCTACGAGCAGTACTTC; CDR3aa: CASSRDLYEQYF
v_gene: TRBV20-1; len: 14; abundance: many; j_gene: TRBJ1-6; d_gene: .; CDR3nt: TGCAGTGCTAGAGTTGGAGGGGGTAATTCACCCCTCCACTTT; CDR3aa: CSARVGGGNSPLHF
v_gene: TRBV20-1; len: 15; abundance: many; j_gene: TRBJ2-3; d_gene: .; CDR3nt: TGCAGTGCTAGAGATGGGGGGAGCGGCACAGATACGCAGTATTTT; CDR3aa: CSARDGGSGTDTQYF
v_gene: TRBV5-1; len: 16; abundance: .; j_gene: TRBJ2-3; d_gene: TRBD2; CDR3nt: TGCGCCAGCAGTTTCCCTAGCGGGCTCACCACAGATACGCAGTATTTT; CDR3aa: CASSFPSGLTTDTQYF
v_gene: TRBV28; len: 15; abundance: .; j_gene: TRBJ1-5; d_gene: TRBD1; CDR3nt: TGTGCCAGCAGTGACACAGGGGGCGGGAGTCAGCCCCAGCATTTT; CDR3aa: CASSDTGGGSQPQHF
v_gene: TRBV18; len: 17; abundance: few; j_gene: TRBJ1-3; d_gene: .; CDR3nt: TGTGCCAGCTCACCCGCCTCTGTGAGGGGCTCTGGAAACACCATATATTTT; CDR3aa: CASSPASVRGSGNTIYF
v_gene: TRBV7-9; len: 14; abundance: few; j_gene: TRBJ1-1; d_gene: .; CDR3nt: TGTGCCAGCAGCTCAGTCTCGGTCGGCACTGAAGCTTTCTTT; CDR3aa: CASSSVSVGTEAFF
v_gene: TRBV7-9; len: 20; abundance: many; j_gene: TRBJ2-4; d_gene: TRBD2; CDR3nt: TGTGCCAGCAGCTTAGCGGCATGGGGGACTAGACAGCGCCAAAAAAACATTCAGTACTTC; CDR3aa: CASSLAAWGTRQRQKNIQYF
v_gene: TRBV2; len: 14; abundance: few; j_gene: TRBJ1-2; d_gene: .; CDR3nt: TGTGCCAGCAGTGACGCCAGATATTCCTATGGCTACACCTTC; CDR3aa: CASSDARYSYGYTF
v_gene: TRBV19; len: 13; abundance: few; j_gene: TRBJ2-1; d_gene: .; CDR3nt: TGTGCCAGTAGCCCCCCCAGCTACAATGAGCAGTTCTTC; CDR3aa: CASSPPSYNEQFF
v_gene: TRBV19; len: 14; abundance: .; j_gene: TRBJ1-1; d_gene: TRBD1; CDR3nt: TGTGCCAGTAGTGCCGGGACAGGAGCGATTGAAGCTTTCTTT; CDR3aa: CASSAGTGAIEAFF
v_gene: TRBV28; len: 15; abundance: .; j_gene: TRBJ1-1; d_gene: TRBD1; CDR3nt: TGTGCCAGCAGTAACTCCGGGACAGGGGGCACTGAAGCTTTCTTT; CDR3aa: CASSNSGTGGTEAFF
v_gene: TRBV6-6; len: 14; abundance: few; j_gene: TRBJ1-1; d_gene: .; CDR3nt: TGTGCCAGCAGTTACCAGGAGACGAACACTGAAGCTTTCTTT; CDR3aa: CASSYQETNTEAFF
v_gene: TRBV6-5; len: 16; abundance: .; j_gene: TRBJ2-2; d_gene: TRBD2; CDR3nt: TGTGCCAGCAAACTAGCGGGGGGGCCCGGACACGGGGAGCTGTTTTTT; CDR3aa: CASKLAGGPGHGELFF
v_gene: TRBV7-3; len: 15; abundance: .; j_gene: TRBJ2-7; d_gene: TRBD1; CDR3nt: TGTGCCAGCAGCAAGAGGAAGGGGGCCCTCAACGAGCAGTACTTC; CDR3aa: CASSKRKGALNEQYF
v_gene: TRBV4-1; len: 13; abundance: .; j_gene: TRBJ1-4; d_gene: .; CDR3nt: TGCGCCAGCAGCCGGTTACTTAATGAAAAACTGTTTTTT; CDR3aa: CASSRLLNEKLFF
v_gene: TRBV12-3/TRBV12-4; len: 12; abundance: .; j_gene: TRBJ2-1; d_gene: .; CDR3nt: TGTGCCAGCAGCAGGGGATACAATGAGCAGTTCTTC; CDR3aa: CASSRGYNEQFF
v_gene: TRBV20-1; len: 14; abundance: few; j_gene: TRBJ1-1; d_gene: .; CDR3nt: TGCAGTGCTCTTGGGGTCCGGGGAGGGACTGAAGCTTTCTTT; CDR3aa: CSALGVRGGTEAFF
v_gene: TRBV7-2; len: 15; abundance: .; j_gene: TRBJ2-5; d_gene: TRBD2; CDR3nt: TGTGCCAGCAGGGAAACCCGCGGGGGAAGGGAGACCCAGTACTTC; CDR3aa: CASRETRGGRETQYF
v_gene: TRBV7-2; len: 14; abundance: many; j_gene: TRBJ2-7; d_gene: TRBD1; CDR3nt: TGTGCCAGCAGCTTTGACAGGGGGCTCTACGAGCAGTACTTC; CDR3aa: CASSFDRGLYEQYF
v_gene: TRBV6-1; len: 13; abundance: .; j_gene: TRBJ2-1; d_gene: .; CDR3nt: TGTGCCAGCAGTCTGGGGGGGGCTAGTGAGCAGTTCTTC; CDR3aa: CASSLGGASEQFF
v_gene: TRBV20-1; len: 14; abundance: .; j_gene: TRBJ2-3; d_gene: TRBD2; CDR3nt: TGCAGTGCCTTAGCGGGGAGGGGCACAGATACGCAGTATTTT; CDR3aa: CSALAGRGTDTQYF
v_gene: TRBV7-2; len: 15; abundance: few; j_gene: TRBJ1-6; d_gene: TRBD1; CDR3nt: TGTGCCAGCAGCTTAGCCCCAAGGACAGGTTCACCCCTCCACTTT; CDR3aa: CASSLAPRTGSPLHF
v_gene: TRBV9; len: 12; abundance: .; j_gene: TRBJ1-2; d_gene: .; CDR3nt: TGTGCCAGCAGCGTCCGGGCTTGGGGCTACACCTTC; CDR3aa: CASSVRAWGYTF
v_gene: TRBV6-1; len: 12; abundance: many; j_gene: TRBJ2-3; d_gene: .; CDR3nt: TGTGCCAGCAGGGCCACAGGGAATACGCAGTATTTT; CDR3aa: CASRATGNTQYF
v_gene: TRBV3-1; len: 15; abundance: .; j_gene: TRBJ2-3; d_gene: .; CDR3nt: TGTGCCAGCACGCGTGGATTTTCTAGCACAGATACGCAGTATTTT; CDR3aa: CASTRGFSSTDTQYF
v_gene: TRBV27; len: 14; abundance: .; j_gene: TRBJ2-5; d_gene: TRBD2; CDR3nt: TGTGCCAGCAGTTCCTATAGCGGGGAAGAGACCCAGTACTTC; CDR3aa: CASSSYSGEETQYF
v_gene: TRBV27; len: 13; abundance: many; j_gene: TRBJ2-7; d_gene: .; CDR3nt: TGTGCCAGCAGCTTGAGGGGAGGCTACGAGCAGTACTTC; CDR3aa: CASSLRGGYEQYF
v_gene: TRBV5-1; len: 13; abundance: many; j_gene: TRBJ1-1; d_gene: .; CDR3nt: TGCGCCAGCAGCTTGTTACAGAACACTGAAGCTTTCTTT; CDR3aa: CASSLLQNTEAFF
v_gene: TRBV5-4; len: 14; abundance: .; j_gene: TRBJ1-1; d_gene: .; CDR3nt: TGTGCCAGCAGCTTGGAGGGGGACATTAGTGAAGCTTTCTTT; CDR3aa: CASSLEGDISEAFF
v_gene: TRBV7-9; len: 14; abundance: .; j_gene: TRBJ1-1; d_gene: .; CDR3nt: TGTGCCAGCAGCTTAGCCGGGGGGATTTCTGAAGCTTTCTTT; CDR3aa: CASSLAGGISEAFF
v_gene: TRBV7-8; len: 12; abundance: many; j_gene: TRBJ2-3; d_gene: .; CDR3nt: TGTGCCAGCAGCCTAGGACGAGATACGCAGTATTTT; CDR3aa: CASSLGRDTQYF
v_gene: TRBV20-1; len: 15; abundance: .; j_gene: TRBJ2-1; d_gene: TRBD2; CDR3nt: TGCAGTGCTGAGGGTATGCGGGGGGCCTACAATGAGCAGTTCTTC; CDR3aa: CSAEGMRGAYNEQFF
v_gene: TRBV30; len: 14; abundance: .; j_gene: TRBJ2-7; d_gene: TRBD2; CDR3nt: TGTGCCTGGAGTGAGGGTAGCGGGAGCCACGAGCAGTACTTC; CDR3aa: CAWSEGSGSHEQYF
v_gene: TRBV12-3/TRBV12-4; len: 16; abundance: .; j_gene: TRBJ2-1; d_gene: TRBD2; CDR3nt: TGTGCCAGCAGTACGACTAGCGGGAGGACCTACAATGAGCAGTTCTTC; CDR3aa: CASSTTSGRTYNEQFF
v_gene: TRBV25-1; len: 15; abundance: .; j_gene: TRBJ1-6; d_gene: .; CDR3nt: TGTGCCAGCAGTGGCGGGGGCGCCTATAATTCACCCCTCCACTTT; CDR3aa: CASSGGGAYNSPLHF
v_gene: TRBV7-3; len: 16; abundance: .; j_gene: TRBJ2-3; d_gene: TRBD2; CDR3nt: TGTGCCAGCAGCTTATTAGGAGGAGCGGGGGCAGATACGCAGTATTTT; CDR3aa: CASSLLGGAGADTQYF
v_gene: TRBV4-1; len: 17; abundance: few; j_gene: TRBJ2-1; d_gene: .; CDR3nt: TGCGCCAGCAGCCAACCCTTGGGACCGAGCTCCTACAATGAGCAGTTCTTC; CDR3aa: CASSQPLGPSSYNEQFF
v_gene: TRBV12-3/TRBV12-4; len: 15; abundance: .; j_gene: TRBJ2-7; d_gene: TRBD1; CDR3nt: TGTGCCAGCAGGGGGGGACAGGGGTATTCCTACGAGCAGTACTTC; CDR3aa: CASRGGQGYSYEQYF
v_gene: TRBV12-3/TRBV12-4; len: 14; abundance: .; j_gene: TRBJ2-7; d_gene: TRBD1; CDR3nt: TGTGCCAGCAGAGATAACAGGGGGCGTGTTGAGCAGTACTTC; CDR3aa: CASRDNRGRVEQYF
v_gene: TRBV7-9; len: 17; abundance: .; j_gene: TRBJ2-4; d_gene: TRBD2; CDR3nt: TGTGCCAGCAGCTTAGAATTTGGGCGGGAGAAAGGAAACATTCAGTACTTC; CDR3aa: CASSLEFGREKGNIQYF